This entry features one TCR beta chain sequence. Its antigen is as yet unknown. This entry is derived from a study of early stage breast cancer tumors. Study results and limitations: Tumors had roughly 2.6-fold higher T cell density than normal breast.

Clones were read by immunoSEQ multiplex PCR, and TCRdb kept only the in-frame ones, dropping some. Among about 41,000 clones listed, approximately 72% were seen once. The CDR3 has 14 amino acids. Deletions cut 5 bases from V and 7 bases from J, with 12 bases between. Germline V gives CDR1 SNHLY, CDR2 FYNNEI. The sequence came from a person aged 50 to 59 with breast cancer. J is TRBJ1-6 and V is TRBV2; D ambiguous. Sequences were obtained from blood. The CDR3: CASSLSVVNSPLHF. CDR3 nucleotide sequence: TGTGCCAGCAGTTTAAGCGTCGTCAATTCACCCCTCCACTTT.